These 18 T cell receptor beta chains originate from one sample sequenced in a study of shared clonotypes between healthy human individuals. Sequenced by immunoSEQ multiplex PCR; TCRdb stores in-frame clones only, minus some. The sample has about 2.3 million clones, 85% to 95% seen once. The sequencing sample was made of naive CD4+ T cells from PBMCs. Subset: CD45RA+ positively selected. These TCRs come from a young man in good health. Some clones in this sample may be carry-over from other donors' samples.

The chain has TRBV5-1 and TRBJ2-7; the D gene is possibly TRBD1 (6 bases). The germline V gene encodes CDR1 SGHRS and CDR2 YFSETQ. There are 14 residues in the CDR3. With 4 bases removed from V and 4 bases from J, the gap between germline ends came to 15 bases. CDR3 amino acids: CASSLRGMGYEQYF. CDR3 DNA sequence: TGCGCCAGCAGCCTCAGGGGTATGGGGTACGAGCAGTACTTC.

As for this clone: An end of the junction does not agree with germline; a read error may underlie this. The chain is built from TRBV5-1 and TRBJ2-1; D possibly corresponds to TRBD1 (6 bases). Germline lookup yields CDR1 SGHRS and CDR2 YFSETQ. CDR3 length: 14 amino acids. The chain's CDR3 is CASSLDSAYNEQFF. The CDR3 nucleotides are TGCGCCAGCAGTTTGGACAGTGCTTACAATGAGCAGTTCTTC.

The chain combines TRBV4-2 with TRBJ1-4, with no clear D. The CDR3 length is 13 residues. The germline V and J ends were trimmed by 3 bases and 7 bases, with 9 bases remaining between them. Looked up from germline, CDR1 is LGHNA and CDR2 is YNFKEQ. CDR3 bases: TGTGCCAGCAGCCACTTAGTTGGTGAAAAACTGTTTTTT. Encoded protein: CASSHLVGEKLFF.

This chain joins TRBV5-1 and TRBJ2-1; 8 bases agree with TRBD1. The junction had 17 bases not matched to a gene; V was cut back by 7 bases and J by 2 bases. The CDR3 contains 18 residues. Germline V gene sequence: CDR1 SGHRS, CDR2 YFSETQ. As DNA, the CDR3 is TGCGCCAGCGGGAATGACAGGGGCGGGAATAGCGCCTACAATGAGCAGTTCTTC. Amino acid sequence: CASGNDRGGNSAYNEQFF.

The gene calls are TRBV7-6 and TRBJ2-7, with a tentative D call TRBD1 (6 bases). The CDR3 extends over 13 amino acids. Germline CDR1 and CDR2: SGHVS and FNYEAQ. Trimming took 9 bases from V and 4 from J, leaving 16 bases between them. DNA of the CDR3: TGTGCCAGTGCCCCGGGACAAAGATACGAGCAGTACTTC. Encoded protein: CASAPGQRYEQYF.

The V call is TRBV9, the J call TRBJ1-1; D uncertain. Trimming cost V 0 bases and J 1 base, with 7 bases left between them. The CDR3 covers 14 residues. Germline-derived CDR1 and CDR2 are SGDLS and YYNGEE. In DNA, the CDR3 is TGTGCCAGCAGCGTAGGGCCTCCGAACACTGAAGCTTTCTTT. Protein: CASSVGPPNTEAFF. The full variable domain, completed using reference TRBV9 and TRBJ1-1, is DSGVTQTPKHLITATGQRVTLRCSPRSGDLSVYWYQQSLDQGLQFLIQYYNGEERAKGNILERFSAQQFPDLHSELNLSSLELGDSALYFCASSVGPPNTEAFFGQGTRLTVV.

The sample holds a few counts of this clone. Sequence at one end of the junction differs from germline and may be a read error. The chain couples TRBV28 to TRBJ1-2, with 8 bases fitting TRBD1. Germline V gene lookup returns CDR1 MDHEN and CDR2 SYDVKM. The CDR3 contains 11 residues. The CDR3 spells CASSPRDRQYF. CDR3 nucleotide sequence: TGTGCCAGCAGCCCGCGGGACAGGCAATATTTC.

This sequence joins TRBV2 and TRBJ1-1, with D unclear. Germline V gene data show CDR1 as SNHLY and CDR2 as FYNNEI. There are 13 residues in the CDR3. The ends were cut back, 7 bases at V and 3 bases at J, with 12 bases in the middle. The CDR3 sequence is CASIGEIDTEAFF. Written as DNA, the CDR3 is TGTGCCAGCATTGGGGAGATTGACACTGAAGCTTTCTTT.

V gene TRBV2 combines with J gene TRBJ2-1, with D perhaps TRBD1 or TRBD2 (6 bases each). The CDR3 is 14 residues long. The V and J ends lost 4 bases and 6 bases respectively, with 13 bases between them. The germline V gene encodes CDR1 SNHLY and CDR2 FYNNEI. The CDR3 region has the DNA TGTGCCAGCAGTGCCATTAGGGGGGTCAATGAGCAGTTCTTC. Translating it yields CASSAIRGVNEQFF.

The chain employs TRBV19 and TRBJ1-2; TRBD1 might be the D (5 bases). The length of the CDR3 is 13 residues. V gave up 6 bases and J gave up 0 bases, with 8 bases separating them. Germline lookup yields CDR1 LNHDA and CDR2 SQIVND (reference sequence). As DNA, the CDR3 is TGTGCCAGTAGCGGGGCGGCTAACTATGGCTACACCTTC. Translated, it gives CASSGAANYGYTF.

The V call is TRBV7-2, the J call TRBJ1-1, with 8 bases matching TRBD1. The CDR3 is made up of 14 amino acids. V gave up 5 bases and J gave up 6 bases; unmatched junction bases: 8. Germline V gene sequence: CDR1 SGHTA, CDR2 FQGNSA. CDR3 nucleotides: TGTGCCAGCAGCCGTTCAGGGGGCGCGGCTGAAGCTTTCTTT. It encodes CASSRSGGAAEAFF. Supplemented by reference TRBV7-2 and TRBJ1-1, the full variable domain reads GAGVSQSPSNKVTEKGKDVELRCDPISGHTALYWYRQSLGQGLEFLIYFQGNSAPDKSGLPSDRFSAERTGGSVSTLTIQRTQQEDSAVYLCASSRSGGAAEAFFGQGTRLTVV.

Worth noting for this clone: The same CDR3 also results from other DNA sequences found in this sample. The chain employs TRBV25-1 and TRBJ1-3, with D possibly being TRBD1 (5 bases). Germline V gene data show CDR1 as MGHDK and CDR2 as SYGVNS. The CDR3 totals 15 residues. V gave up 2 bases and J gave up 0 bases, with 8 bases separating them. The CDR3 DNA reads TGTGCCAGCAGTGAAACTAGGGGCTCTGGAAACACCATATATTTT. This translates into CASSETRGSGNTIYF.

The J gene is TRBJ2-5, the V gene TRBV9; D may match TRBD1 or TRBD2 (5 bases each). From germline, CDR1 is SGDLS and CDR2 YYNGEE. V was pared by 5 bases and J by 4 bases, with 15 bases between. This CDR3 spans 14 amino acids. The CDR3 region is CASSRLGVGETQYF. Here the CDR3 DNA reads TGTGCCAGCAGTCGCTTGGGGGTTGGAGAGACCCAGTACTTC.

The CDR3 nucleotides are TGTGCCAGCAGTGACAGGAATAGCAATCAGCCCCAGCATTTT. This codes for CASSDRNSNQPQHF. The V call is TRBV2, the J call TRBJ1-5; D not resolved. V lost 3 bases to trimming and J lost 0 bases, with 6 bases between them. There are 14 residues in the CDR3. Germline V gene lookup returns CDR1 SNHLY and CDR2 FYNNEI.

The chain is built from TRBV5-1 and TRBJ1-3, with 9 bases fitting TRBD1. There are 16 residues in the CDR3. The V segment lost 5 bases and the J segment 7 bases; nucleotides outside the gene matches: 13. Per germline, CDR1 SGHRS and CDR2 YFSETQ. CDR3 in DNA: TGCGCCAGCAGTTTAGATCCGGGACAGGGAAGGAACACCATATATTTT. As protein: CASSLDPGQGRNTIYF.

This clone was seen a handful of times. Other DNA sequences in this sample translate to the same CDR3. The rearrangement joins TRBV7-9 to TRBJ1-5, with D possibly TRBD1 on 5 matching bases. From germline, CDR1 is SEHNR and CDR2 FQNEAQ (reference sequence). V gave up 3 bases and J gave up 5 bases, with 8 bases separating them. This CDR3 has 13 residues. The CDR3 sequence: CASSLGGDQPQHF. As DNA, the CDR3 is TGTGCCAGCAGCTTGGGGGGGGATCAGCCCCAGCATTTT.

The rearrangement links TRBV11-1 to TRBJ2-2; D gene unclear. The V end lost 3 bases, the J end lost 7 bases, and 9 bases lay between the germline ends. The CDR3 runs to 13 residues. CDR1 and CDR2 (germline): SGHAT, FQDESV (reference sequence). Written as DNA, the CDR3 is TGTGCCAGCAGCTTTTTCGATGGCGGGGAGCTGTTTTTT. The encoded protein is CASSFFDGGELFF.

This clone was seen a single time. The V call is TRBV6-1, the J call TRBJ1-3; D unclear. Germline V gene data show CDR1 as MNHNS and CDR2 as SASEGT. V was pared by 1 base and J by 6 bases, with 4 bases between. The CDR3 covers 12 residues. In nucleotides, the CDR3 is TGTGCCAGCAGTGAAGAGAAAAACACCATATATTTT. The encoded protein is CASSEEKNTIYF.